This is a list of T cell receptor beta chains from one sample in a study of T cell responses to AZD1222 COVID-19 vaccine. The method was immunoSEQ multiplex PCR; TCRdb's version includes in-frame clones alone and lacks a portion of them. The table shows roughly 26,000 clones, with roughly 85% occurring only once. The sample in question was peripheral blood, obtained 28 days after the second AZD1222 dose. These receptors were obtained from an adult who received the AZD1222 COVID-19 vaccine. CDR3s include the opening cysteine and the closing phenylalanine or tryptophan. D genes are given only for firm matches. Part of the rows lack a size; the others show once, few, many or a class for expanded clones.

clone size	V gene	D gene	J gene	CDR3 DNA	CDR3 protein
.	TRBV4-1	.	TRBJ1-6	TGCGCCAGCAGCCCCCAGGGCTATAATTCACCCCTCCACTTT	CASSPQGYNSPLHF
.	TRBV3-1/TRBV3-2	TRBD1	TRBJ2-7	TGTGCCAGCAGCCAAGGGACAGGTCCCTACGAGCAGTACTTC	CASSQGTGPYEQYF
.	TRBV3-1/TRBV3-2	TRBD1	TRBJ1-5	TGTGCCAGCAGCCAGACAGGGGGCGTGGGCAATCAGCCCCAGCATTTT	CASSQTGGVGNQPQHF
.	TRBV9	.	TRBJ2-2	TGTGCCAGCACCCAGAACACCGGGGAGCTGTTTTTT	CASTQNTGELFF
.	TRBV7-9	.	TRBJ2-7	TGTGCCAGCAGCTTCAGGGGGGCAGGGGACTACGAGCAGTACTTC	CASSFRGAGDYEQYF
.	TRBV5-8	TRBD2	TRBJ2-7	TGTGCCAGCAGCTTGGGAGGGACTATCAGGGTAAACGAGCAGTACTTC	CASSLGGTIRVNEQYF
few	TRBV6-5	TRBD1	TRBJ1-2	TGTGCCAGCAGTTTGGGACAGGGGGCCTTCTATGGCTACACCTTC	CASSLGQGAFYGYTF
.	TRBV28	TRBD2	TRBJ2-1	TGTGCCAGCAGTTTGCCGTCAGGGGGTACCGGGACTAGCTGGAATGAGCAGTTCTTC	CASSLPSGGTGTSWNEQFF
.	TRBV10-2	TRBD1	TRBJ1-5	TGCGCCAGCAGTGGGGACAGGGATCAGCCCCAGCATTTT	CASSGDRDQPQHF
.	TRBV29-1	.	TRBJ1-4	TGCAGCGTTGAGGGGAGTATTGGTGAAAAACTGTTTTTT	CSVEGSIGEKLFF
.	TRBV12-3/TRBV12-4	.	TRBJ1-5	TGTGCCAGCAGTTTCGTTGGTCAGCCCCAGCATTTT	CASSFVGQPQHF
.	TRBV15	TRBD2	TRBJ2-7	TGTGCCACCAGCGAGGGACTAGCGGGTTCCTACGAGCAGTACTTC	CATSEGLAGSYEQYF
.	TRBV19	.	TRBJ2-7	TGTGCCAGTAGCCCCTCAACCGGGAGACGATACGAGCAGTACTTC	CASSPSTGRRYEQYF
.	TRBV6-5	.	TRBJ1-2	TGTGCCAGCCGGCAGGACTATGGCTACACCTTC	CASRQDYGYTF
.	TRBV5-1	.	TRBJ1-1	TGCGCCAGCAGCTTGCAGGGGCCGAACACTGAAGCTTTCTTT	CASSLQGPNTEAFF
.	TRBV19	.	TRBJ2-1	TGTGCCAGTAGTAGTCAAGATACGAACAATGAGCAGTTCTTC	CASSSQDTNNEQFF
.	TRBV9	TRBD1	TRBJ1-5	TGTGCCAGCAGCACTCAGGGGGATCAGCCCCAGCATTTT	CASSTQGDQPQHF
.	TRBV7-5	.	TRBJ2-2	TGTGCCAGAAGCTCCGTTCAAACCGGGGAGCTGTTTTTT	CARSSVQTGELFF
.	TRBV7-9	TRBD2	TRBJ2-3	TGTGCCAGCAGCCGCGGGGGTTCCGTGACAGATACGCAGTATTTT	CASSRGGSVTDTQYF
.	TRBV24-1	.	TRBJ1-5	TGTGCCACCAGTGAATCCCCTCGGCCCCAGCATTTT	CATSESPRPQHF
.	TRBV11-2	TRBD2	TRBJ2-7	TGTGCCAGCAGCTTCGCTAGCGGGGGGGTGTACTTC	CASSFASGGVYF
once	TRBV9	TRBD1	TRBJ1-3	TGTGCCAGCAGCGCCCAGGGGGTTTCCGGAAACACCATATATTTT	CASSAQGVSGNTIYF
.	TRBV4-3	TRBD1	TRBJ2-2	TGCGCCAGCAGCCAGGGGACAGCCGCGAACACCGGGGAGCTGTTTTTT	CASSQGTAANTGELFF
.	TRBV7-2	.	TRBJ2-2	TGTGCCAGCAGCGACTACGGGGCAAACACCGGGGAGCTGTTTTTT	CASSDYGANTGELFF
.	TRBV4-1	TRBD1	TRBJ2-5	TGCGCCAGCAGCCAGCGACAGGGTCAAGAGACCCAGTACTTC	CASSQRQGQETQYF
.	TRBV28	.	TRBJ1-6	TGTGCCAGCAGTTTAATAGACAACAGCTCACCCCTCCACTTT	CASSLIDNSSPLHF
few	TRBV7-2	.	TRBJ1-3	TGTGCCAGCAGCTTAGCGCCAGGGGCGGGGGGAAACACCATATATTTT	CASSLAPGAGGNTIYF